A selection of T cell receptor beta chains follows, all from one sample in a study of cytomegalovirus exposure and HLA in healthy donors. The data were produced by immunoSEQ multiplex PCR, yet TCRdb's version contains in-frame clones alone and is incomplete. The sample shows 95,000 to 150,000 clones, 7% to 9.5% of them seen only once. The source material was PBMCs. These receptor sequences come from a woman aged 35 to 49 in good health and CMV-seropositive. Each CDR3 is given with its conserved first and last residue. The order of the fields is V gene, CDR3 protein.

V: TRBV29-1; CDR3: CSVEGRWGNTIYF
V: TRBV10-3; CDR3: CAISESTWYQETQYF
V: TRBV5-1; CDR3: CASSFRGGTTEAFF
V: TRBV7-9; CDR3: CASSPRQGETGELFF
V: TRBV11-3; CDR3: CASSQTTAGSNTGELFF
V: TRBV7-2; CDR3: CASSLAGVIYGYTF
V: TRBV10-2; CDR3: CASSGRETDQPQNF
V: TRBV6-1; CDR3: CASRGQYIKQPQHF
V: TRBV5-4; CDR3: CASSLSDSSYEQYF
V: TRBV6-1; CDR3: CASSEAGGQHVYGYTF
V: TRBV30; CDR3: CAWSVGGSGANVLTF
V: TRBV18; CDR3: CASSPHQGINEKLFF
V: TRBV5-1; CDR3: CASSLDPGNTEAFF
V: TRBV5-1; CDR3: CASSLVSSGGEETQYF
V: TRBV9; CDR3: CASSFYRGQTNTEAFF
V: TRBV6-1; CDR3: CASSEDRGYGYTF
V: TRBV29-1; CDR3: CSVRTGTGDTQYF
V: TRBV7-9; CDR3: CATSTGSGSDTGELFF
V: TRBV7-9; CDR3: CASSQPGTGGGEKLFF
V: TRBV5-1; CDR3: CASSSGLAGHEQFF
V: TRBV2; CDR3: CASSSTGQRYGYTF
V: TRBV4-1; CDR3: CASSQALAGGTSYEQYF
V: TRBV5-1; CDR3: CASRGTSQGDTEAFF
V: TRBV5-1; CDR3: CASSLDPSGVADTQYF
V: TRBV5-4; CDR3: CASSLPASGGLSAYNEQFF
V: TRBV5-1; CDR3: CASSRQGGTEAFF
V: TRBV2; CDR3: CATAREVDEKLFF
V: TRBV28; CDR3: CASSFVTGGDQPQHF
V: TRBV12-1; CDR3: CASNDRQVELETQYF
V: TRBV5-6; CDR3: CASSWRRYEQYF
V: TRBV18; CDR3: CASSPYASPTDTQYF
V: TRBV10-3; CDR3: CAITTSSYEQYF
V: TRBV5-1; CDR3: CASSSGQGNEQYF
V: TRBV7-7; CDR3: CASSPRDRVYTEAFF